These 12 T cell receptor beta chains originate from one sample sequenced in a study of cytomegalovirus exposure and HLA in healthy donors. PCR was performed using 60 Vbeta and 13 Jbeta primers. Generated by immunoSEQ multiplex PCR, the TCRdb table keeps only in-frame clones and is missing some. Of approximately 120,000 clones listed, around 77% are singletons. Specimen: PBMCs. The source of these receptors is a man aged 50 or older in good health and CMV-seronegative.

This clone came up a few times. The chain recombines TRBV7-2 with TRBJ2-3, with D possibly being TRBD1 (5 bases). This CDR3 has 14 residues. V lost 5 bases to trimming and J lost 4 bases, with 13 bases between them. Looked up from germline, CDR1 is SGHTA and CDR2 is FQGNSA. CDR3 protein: CASSPDTPADTQYF. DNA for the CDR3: TGTGCCAGCAGCCCGGACACCCCCGCAGATACGCAGTATTTT.

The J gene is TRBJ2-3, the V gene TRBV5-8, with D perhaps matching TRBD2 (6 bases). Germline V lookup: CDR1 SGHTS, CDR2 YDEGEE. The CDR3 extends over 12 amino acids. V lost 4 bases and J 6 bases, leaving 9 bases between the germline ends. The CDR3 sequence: CASSQEGDTQYF. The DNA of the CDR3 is TGTGCCAGCAGCCAGGAGGGGGATACGCAGTATTTT. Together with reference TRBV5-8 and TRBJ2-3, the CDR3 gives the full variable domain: EAGVTQSPTHLIKTRGQQATLRCSPISGHTSVYWYQQALGLGLQFLLWYDEGEERNRGNFPPRFSGRQFPNYSSELNVNALELEDSALYLCASSQEGDTQYFGPGTRLTVL.

The CDR3 sequence is CASSSPGQGWDYGYTF. CDR3 coding DNA: TGTGCCAGCAGCTCTCCGGGACAGGGGTGGGACTATGGCTACACCTTC. The chain links TRBV5-4 to TRBJ1-2; 10 nucleotides agree with TRBD1. The V gene's germline CDR1 is SGHNT and CDR2 YYREEE (reference sequence). The CDR3 sequence is 16 residues long. V lost 3 bases to trimming and J lost 3 bases; unmatched junction nucleotides: 8.

Here the CDR3 DNA reads TGTGCCAGCAGGCCGCCAGGGGGGACCTACGAGCAGTACTTC. This gives the protein CASRPPGGTYEQYF. J is TRBJ2-7 and V is TRBV6-1; D is possibly TRBD1 (7 bases). Germline V gene data show CDR1 as MNHNS and CDR2 as SASEGT. V was clipped by 6 bases and J by 2 bases, with 14 bases between them. The CDR3 covers 14 residues.

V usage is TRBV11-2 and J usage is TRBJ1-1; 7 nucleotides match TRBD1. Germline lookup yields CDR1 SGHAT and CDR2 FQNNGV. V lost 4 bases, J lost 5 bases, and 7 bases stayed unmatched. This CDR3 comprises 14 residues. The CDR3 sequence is CASSSRQGRTEAFF. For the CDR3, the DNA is TGTGCCAGCAGCTCTAGACAGGGTCGGACTGAAGCTTTCTTT.

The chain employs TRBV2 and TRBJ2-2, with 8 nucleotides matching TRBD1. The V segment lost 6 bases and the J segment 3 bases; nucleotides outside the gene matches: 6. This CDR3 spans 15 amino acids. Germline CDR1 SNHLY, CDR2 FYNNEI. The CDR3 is CASSRQGYDTGELFF. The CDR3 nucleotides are TGTGCCAGCAGCAGACAGGGGTATGACACCGGGGAGCTGTTTTTT.

The CDR3 reads CASSERGFSTEAFF. CDR3 DNA: TGTGCCAGCAGTGAGCGGGGGTTCAGCACTGAAGCTTTCTTT. The chain combines TRBV2 with TRBJ1-1, with D possibly TRBD1 on 5 matching bases. CDR1 and CDR2 from the germline V gene are SNHLY and FYNNEI. The CDR3 loop spans 14 amino acids. Deletions cut 3 bases from V and 4 bases from J, with 12 bases between.

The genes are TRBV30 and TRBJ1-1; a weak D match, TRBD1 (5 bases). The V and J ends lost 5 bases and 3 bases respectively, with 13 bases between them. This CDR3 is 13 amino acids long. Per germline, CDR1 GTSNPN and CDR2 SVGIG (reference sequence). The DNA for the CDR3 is TGTGCCTGGGGGGGGGTGGGAGACACTGAAGCTTTCTTT. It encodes CAWGGVGDTEAFF.

Written as DNA, the CDR3 is TGTGCCAGCAGCTTAGTGCAGGGGGGAGGAAGGGAAAAACTGTTTTTT. It translates to CASSLVQGGGREKLFF. The chain has TRBV7-2 and TRBJ1-4, with TRBD1 matching over 7 bases. V was pared by 1 base and J by 8 bases, with 10 bases of the junction left unmatched. From germline, CDR1 is SGHTA and CDR2 FQGNSA. This CDR3 has 16 amino acids.

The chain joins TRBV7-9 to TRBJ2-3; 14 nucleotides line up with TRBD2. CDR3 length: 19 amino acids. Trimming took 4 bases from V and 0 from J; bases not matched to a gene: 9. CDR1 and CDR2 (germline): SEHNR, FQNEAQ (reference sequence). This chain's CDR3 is CASSSNTGTSGSSTDTQYF. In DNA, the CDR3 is TGTGCCAGCAGCTCAAACACAGGGACTAGCGGGAGTAGCACAGATACGCAGTATTTT.

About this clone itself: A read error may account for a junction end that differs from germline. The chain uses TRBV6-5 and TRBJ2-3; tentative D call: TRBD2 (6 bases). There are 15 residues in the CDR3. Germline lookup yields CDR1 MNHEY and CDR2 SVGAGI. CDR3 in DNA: TGTGCCGGCAGCCAATTAGCGGAGTACACAGATACGCAGTATTTT. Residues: CAGSQLAEYTDTQYF.

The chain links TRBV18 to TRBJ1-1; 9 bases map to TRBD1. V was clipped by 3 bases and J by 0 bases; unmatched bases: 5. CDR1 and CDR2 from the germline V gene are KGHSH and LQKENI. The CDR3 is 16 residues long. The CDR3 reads CASSPGTGTMNTEAFF. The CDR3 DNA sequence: TGTGCCAGCTCACCCGGGACAGGGACCATGAACACTGAAGCTTTCTTT.